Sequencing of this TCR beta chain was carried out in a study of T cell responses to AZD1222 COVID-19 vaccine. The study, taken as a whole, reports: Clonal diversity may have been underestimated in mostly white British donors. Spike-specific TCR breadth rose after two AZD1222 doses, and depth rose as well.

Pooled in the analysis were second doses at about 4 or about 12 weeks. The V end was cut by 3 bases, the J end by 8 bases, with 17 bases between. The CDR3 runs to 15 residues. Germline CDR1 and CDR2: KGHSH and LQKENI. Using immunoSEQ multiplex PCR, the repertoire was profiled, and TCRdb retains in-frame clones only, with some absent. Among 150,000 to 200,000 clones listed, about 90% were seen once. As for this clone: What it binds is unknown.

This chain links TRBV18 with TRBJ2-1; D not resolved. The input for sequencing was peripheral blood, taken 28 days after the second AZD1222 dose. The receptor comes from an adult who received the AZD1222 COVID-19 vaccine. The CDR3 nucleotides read TGTGCCAGCTCACCCTACCGTCGCGGTACGGATGAGCAGTTCTTC. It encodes CASSPYRRGTDEQFF.